The text below deals with one T cell receptor beta chain. The antigen is not known. The CDR3 spans 18 residues. The V gene lost 1 base and the J gene lost 0 bases, with 17 bases spanning the gap. This sample was taken from a study of T cell responses to AZD1222 COVID-19 vaccine. Measured with immunoSEQ multiplex PCR; TCRdb has only the in-frame clones, and not every one. Of approximately 270,000 clones detected, roughly 93% appear once; the ten largest clones hold 0.55%. Study-wide results and caveats: Possibly, clonal diversity was underestimated; donors were largely white British and included more females. Reportedly, nearly half the spike-specific TCRs target unmutated variant regions.

The sample here was peripheral blood, taken 28 days after the second AZD1222 dose. This rearrangement joins TRBV5-7 to TRBJ1-5; no clear D. TRBV5-7 qualifies as an ORF whose function is uncertain. The source is an adult who received the AZD1222 COVID-19 vaccine. The CDR3 spells CASSLSGAHKTSNQPQHF. CDR3 nucleotide sequence: TGTGCCAGCAGCTTGTCGGGAGCCCATAAGACTAGCAATCAGCCCCAGCATTTT.